The rows below give T cell receptor beta chains drawn from one sample of a study of graft-versus-host responses after intestinal transplantation. Some clones are missing from TCRdb's copy, which holds only in-frame ones; the method was immunoSEQ multiplex PCR. The sample has 7,500 or so clones, roughly 25% seen once. The source was alloreactive CD4+ T cells from a mixed lymphocyte reaction culture, collected before transplantation. The source of these receptors is a human patient who was an organ donor for intestinal transplantation. Each CDR3 is given with its conserved first and last residue. A D gene is named only where the DNA matches it firmly. Not every row has a clone size; where given, it reads once, few, many or a size class.

size	V	D	J	DNA	CDR3
few	TRBV4-2	TRBD1	TRBJ2-2	TGTGCCAGCAGCTTGGGGACAGGCTACACCGGGGAGCTGTTTTTT	CASSLGTGYTGELFF
few	TRBV5-5	-	TRBJ1-1	TGTGCCAGCAGCCAAGATCCACAGGCTAAAGCTTTCTTT	CASSQDPQAKAFF
-	TRBV9	TRBD2	TRBJ2-1	TGTGCCAGCAGCGTAATAGCGGGAGAGTACAATGAGCAGTTCTTC	CASSVIAGEYNEQFF
-	TRBV29-1	-	TRBJ2-7	TGCAGCGGCTCTAGGGGCGGAAACGAGCAGTACTTC	CSGSRGGNEQYF
-	TRBV2	-	TRBJ2-6	TGTGCCAGCAGTCGTCTAGCCTCTGGGGCCAACGTCCTGACTTTC	CASSRLASGANVLTF
few	TRBV7-2	-	TRBJ2-5	TGTGCCAGCAGCTTACTCGCCCAAGAGACCCAGTACTTC	CASSLLAQETQYF
few	TRBV7-4	-	TRBJ2-7	TGTGCCAGCAGCTTTAGCCGGGGCGGCGAGCAGTACTTC	CASSFSRGGEQYF
-	TRBV5-4	-	TRBJ1-4	TGTGCCAGCAGCACCTACCGCACAGACACAACTAATGAAAAACTGTTTTTT	CASSTYRTDTTNEKLFF
-	TRBV2	TRBD2	TRBJ2-7	TGTGCCAGCAGTTTTCGGCTAGCGGAAGACTACGAGCAGTACTTC	CASSFRLAEDYEQYF
-	TRBV27	TRBD2	TRBJ2-7	TGTGCCAGCAGTTTATCCGGGACTAGCGGGGGCTACGAGCAGTACTTC	CASSLSGTSGGYEQYF
-	TRBV5-4	-	TRBJ2-1	TGTGCCAGCAGCTTGGACACCTACAATGAGCAGTTCTTC	CASSLDTYNEQFF
few	TRBV5-3	-	TRBJ2-7	TGTGCCAGCAGCCCGGTAGGGCGGTCCTCCTACGAGCAGTACTTC	CASSPVGRSSYEQYF
few	TRBV27	-	TRBJ2-7	TGTGCCAGCAGCTTAGCAGGGGGGGGACAGACCTACGAGCAGTACTTC	CASSLAGGGQTYEQYF
few	TRBV4-2	TRBD2	TRBJ2-1	TGTGCCAGCAGCCAATTACTAGCGGGTCCCTACAATGAGCAGTTCTTC	CASSQLLAGPYNEQFF
large	TRBV5-4	-	TRBJ1-3	TGTGCCAGCAGCTTGGATACAGGGTACGGAAACACCATATATTTT	CASSLDTGYGNTIYF
medium-sized	TRBV10-3	-	TRBJ1-5	TGTGCCATCAGTGAGTCGGATAGGGGCAATCAGCCCCAGCATTTT	CAISESDRGNQPQHF
few	TRBV7-2	TRBD2	TRBJ2-2	TGTGCCAGCAGCCCCACTCCCCTAGCGGCGATGAACACCGGGGAGCTGTTTTTT	CASSPTPLAAMNTGELFF